This TCR beta chain is from a study of sequential checkpoint blockade in melanoma. Whole-study context: Patients were randomized 1:1 to nivolumab-then-ipilimumab or ipilimumab-then-nivolumab first-line.

Treatment: randomized to nivolumab then ipilimumab (arm A) or the reverse (arm B). Live CD3+CD8+ CD19− CD56− cells were sorted from PBMCs. Method: immunoSEQ multiplex PCR; TCRdb's copy keeps in-frame clones and lacks some. The table records tens of thousands of clones, around 85% of them present only once. The junction had 9 bases not matched to a gene; V was cut back by 5 bases and J by 4 bases. The CDR3 extends over 15 amino acids. Germline V lookup: CDR1 SGHVS, CDR2 FNYEAQ. This clone was observed once. The specimen comprised CD8+ T cells sorted from blood (inferred from file names), sampled from a patient given nivolumab and ipilimumab in sequence. The rearrangement uses TRBV7-6 and TRBJ2-7; 9 bases align to TRBD2. This TCR was sampled from a human donor with melanoma. The CDR3 sequence is CASSQRLAASYEQYF. As DNA, the CDR3 is TGTGCCAGCAGCCAGAGACTAGCGGCTTCTTACGAGCAGTACTTC.